This T cell receptor (beta chain) was identified in a study of T cell responses to AZD1222 COVID-19 vaccine. Findings of the study overall: The donor group comprised mostly white British people and more females; the analysis possibly underestimated clonal diversity.

CDR3 size: 16 residues. The V and J ends lost 1 base and 1 base, in that order; junction bases with no gene match: 1. In germline, CDR1 is MNHEY, CDR2 SMNVEV (reference sequence). The table came from immunoSEQ multiplex PCR; TCRdb's copy has only in-frame clones and leaves some out. The sample holds around 100,000 clones; around 84% are singletons and the top ten take 4.5%. As regards this clone: Antigen: not known.

The TCR was taken from an adult who received the AZD1222 COVID-19 vaccine. The genes are TRBV27 and TRBJ2-3; 11 bases match TRBD1. Material: peripheral blood, obtained 28 days after the second AZD1222 dose. The chain's CDR3 is CASSLWTGGRTDTQYF. CDR3 sequence (DNA): TGTGCCAGCAGTTTATGGACAGGGGGCCGCACAGATACGCAGTATTTT.